The rows below give T cell receptor beta chains drawn from one sample of a study of cytomegalovirus exposure and HLA in healthy donors. The assay was immunoSEQ multiplex PCR, and TCRdb's table has in-frame clones only and misses some. There are around 190,000 clones in the sample; around 77% occur only once, and about 1.5% lies in the top ten. The sequenced material came from PBMCs. The receptors were gathered from a woman younger than 30 in good health and CMV-seronegative. Both conserved end residues are part of each CDR3. Fields, in order: D gene, clone size, V gene, J gene, CDR3 DNA, CDR3 protein. A D gene is named only where the DNA matches it firmly. Part of the rows lack a size; the others show once, few, many or a class for expanded clones.

TRBD2	-	TRBV5-1	TRBJ2-5	TGCGCCAGCAGCTTGGCCGGGACTAGCGGGGGGGCCGGGACCCAGTACTTC	CASSLAGTSGGAGTQYF
-	once	TRBV7-9	TRBJ1-5	TGTGCCAGCATCAATACGGGTCAGCCCCAGCATTTT	CASINTGQPQHF
-	-	TRBV27	TRBJ1-5	TGTGCCAGCAGTTTGGGGGGGGTCCACAATCAGCCCCAGCATTTT	CASSLGGVHNQPQHF
-	once	TRBV19	TRBJ1-4	TGTGCCAGTAGTCCCCGGGATCTTAATGAAAAACTGTTTTTT	CASSPRDLNEKLFF
-	-	TRBV18	TRBJ1-5	TGTGCCAGCTCACCTGGGGGGGGCCCTGCCCAGCCCCAGCATTTT	CASSPGGGPAQPQHF
-	-	TRBV27	TRBJ2-3	TGTGCCAGCAGACTAAACACAGATACGCAGTATTTT	CASRLNTDTQYF
-	-	TRBV5-6	TRBJ1-2	TGTGCCAGCACTCGAGGGGGCTATGGCTACACCTTC	CASTRGGYGYTF
TRBD1	few	TRBV5-6	TRBJ1-4	TGTGCCAGCAGCCGACAGGGTGTGGATAATGAAAAACTGTTTTTT	CASSRQGVDNEKLFF
-	-	TRBV28	TRBJ1-2	TGTGCCAGCAGTTCTAAGCGTCGGGGCTACACCTTC	CASSSKRRGYTF
-	few	TRBV14	TRBJ2-5	TGTGCCAGCAGCTCAGACACTGGATACCAAGAGACCCAGTACTTC	CASSSDTGYQETQYF
-	once	TRBV7-9	TRBJ2-7	TGTGCCAGCAGTGACAGCATACTCACCTACGAGCAGTACTTC	CASSDSILTYEQYF
-	once	TRBV7-3	TRBJ2-3	TGTGCCAGCAGCTTAACTGGAGCCGGCACAGATACGCAGTATTTT	CASSLTGAGTDTQYF
TRBD2	-	TRBV9	TRBJ2-2	TGTGCCAGCAGCGCTACTAGCGGGAGAAAAACCGGGGAGCTGTTTTTT	CASSATSGRKTGELFF
TRBD1	-	TRBV27	TRBJ2-5	TGTGCCAGCAGTACCTGGGGACAGGGGTTACGAGAGACCCAGTACTTC	CASSTWGQGLRETQYF
-	-	TRBV6-1	TRBJ1-4	TGTGCCAGCAGCAGACGAGGGGAAAAACTGTTTTTT	CASSRRGEKLFF
TRBD2	-	TRBV27	TRBJ2-3	TGTGCCAGCAGCCCCGGCCTAGCGGGGACGACAGGCGCGCAGTATTTT	CASSPGLAGTTGAQYF
-	-	TRBV15	TRBJ1-3	TGTGCCACCAGCACCCCGAGGGAGGAGGCCACTGGAAACACCATATATTTT	CATSTPREEATGNTIYF
-	-	TRBV7-2	TRBJ1-5	TGTGCCAGCAGCGTGGGCCTCAATCAACCCCAGCATTTT	CASSVGLNQPQHF
TRBD1	-	TRBV5-4	TRBJ1-3	TGTGCCAGCAGCGGGGACAGGTACTCTGGAAACACCATATATTTT	CASSGDRYSGNTIYF
-	-	TRBV19	TRBJ1-2	TGTGCCAGTATTCCCACGACAGGAAGCTATGGCTACACCTTC	CASIPTTGSYGYTF
TRBD1	-	TRBV5-1	TRBJ1-6	TGCGCCAGCAGCTCGACTAGGACAGGGGGTTATAATTCACCCCTCCACTTT	CASSSTRTGGYNSPLHF
-	-	TRBV5-4	TRBJ2-7	TGTGCCAGCAGCTTGACAGGGAGCTCCTACGAGCAGTACTTC	CASSLTGSSYEQYF
TRBD1	few	TRBV5-1	TRBJ2-2	TGCGCCAGCAGCTTGGCCGACAGGGCACACGGGGAGCTGTTTTTT	CASSLADRAHGELFF
TRBD2	-	TRBV28	TRBJ2-3	TGTGCCAGCAGTCCCGGACTAGCGGGGATCACAGATACGCAGTATTTT	CASSPGLAGITDTQYF
TRBD2	-	TRBV19	TRBJ2-1	TGTGCCAGTTCCCAAGGGACTAGCGTAATATCCAATGAGCAGTTCTTC	CASSQGTSVISNEQFF
TRBD2	-	TRBV11-3	TRBJ2-7	TGTGCCAGCAGCTTCGGCGGGGAGGGCGAGCAGTACTTC	CASSFGGEGEQYF
-	-	TRBV7-3	TRBJ2-1	TGTGCCAGCAGCCCCGAGGTGGCTTACAATGAGCAGTTCTTC	CASSPEVAYNEQFF
-	-	TRBV2	TRBJ1-4	TGTGCCAGCAGTGATCCAACCGGGGATGAAAAACTGTTTTTT	CASSDPTGDEKLFF
-	-	TRBV18	TRBJ1-1	TGTGCCAGCTCACCCTACCGGGGAGCCATGAACACTGAAGCTTTCTTT	CASSPYRGAMNTEAFF
TRBD2	-	TRBV5-1	TRBJ2-1	TGCGCCAGCAGCTTGGAAGCGGGAGGGGACTACAATGAGCAGTTCTTC	CASSLEAGGDYNEQFF
TRBD1	-	TRBV10-1	TRBJ1-6	TGCGCCAGCCCCCCCCTTGAGGGGGCTCGATTGAATTCACCCCTCCACTTT	CASPPLEGARLNSPLHF
-	-	TRBV4-1	TRBJ1-6	TGCGCCAGCAGCCAAGGTTCACAGATTAATTCACCCCTCCACTTT	CASSQGSQINSPLHF
TRBD2	-	TRBV29-1	TRBJ2-5	TGCAGCATTGTGACTAGCGGGGGGCAAGAGACCCAGTACTTC	CSIVTSGGQETQYF
TRBD2	once	TRBV4-2	TRBJ2-1	TGTGCCAGCAGCCAGACTAGCGGGAGGGCCCAGTGGACCTACAATGAGCAGTTCTTC	CASSQTSGRAQWTYNEQFF